A selection of T cell receptor beta chains follows, all from one sample in a study of T cells after yellow fever vaccination. MiXCR, applied by TCRdb to the 5' RACE reads, yields one record per CDR3 protein. The sample consists of under 500,000 distinct CDR3 sequences, roughly a sixth of them appearing once. Source: PBMCs, taken before the yellow fever booster vaccination. The receptors derive from a man aged 18 to 30 who received the YFV17D yellow fever vaccine. CDR3s include the opening cysteine and the closing phenylalanine or tryptophan. The D gene is left open where the match is weak. Clone size is stated in some rows and not others, as once, few, many or a class when expanded.

NA | TRBJ2-3 | few | TRBV29-1 | CSALLRPQDTQYF | TGCAGCGCCTTACTTCGCCCACAGGATACGCAGTATTTT
NA | TRBJ1-2 | NA | TRBV20-1 | CSALRGINGYTF | TGCAGTGCCCTCAGGGGAATCAATGGCTACACCTTC
NA | TRBJ1-5 | NA | TRBV25-1 | CASKTGLRSGNQPQHF | TGTGCCAGCAAAACAGGGCTCCGTTCTGGCAATCAGCCCCAGCATTTT
TRBD1 | TRBJ2-6 | NA | TRBV7-9 | CASSRTGGTGANVLTF | TGTGCCAGCAGCCGTACAGGGGGCACTGGGGCCAACGTCCTGACTTTC
TRBD1 | TRBJ1-4 | NA | TRBV6-6 | CASLDRVYEKLFF | TGTGCCAGCCTCGACAGGGTCTACGAAAAACTGTTTTTT
NA | TRBJ1-2 | NA | TRBV12-3/TRBV12-4 | CASSGTGPLRSGYTF | TGTGCCAGCAGTGGCACCGGACCCCTTCGTAGTGGCTACACCTTC
NA | TRBJ1-1 | NA | TRBV7-9 | CASSFALGANTEAFF | TGTGCCAGCAGCTTCGCCCTGGGAGCAAACACTGAAGCTTTCTTT
NA | TRBJ2-1 | few | TRBV29-1 | CSVAGQASYNEQFF | TGCAGCGTTGCGGGACAAGCATCCTACAATGAGCAGTTCTTC
NA | TRBJ1-3 | NA | TRBV6-5 | CASSYRAGNTIYF | TGTGCCAGCAGTTACAGGGCTGGAAACACCATATATTTT
NA | TRBJ2-3 | few | TRBV7-2 | CASSFTESTDTQYF | TGTGCCAGCAGCTTTACAGAGAGCACAGATACGCAGTATTTT
NA | TRBJ2-5 | NA | TRBV7-4 | CASSPPAFQETQYF | TGTGCCAGCAGCCCCCCCGCCTTCCAAGAGACCCAGTACTTC
TRBD1 | TRBJ1-6 | NA | TRBV9 | CASSVGPGQGPGPLHF | TGTGCCAGCAGCGTGGGGCCGGGACAGGGGCCAGGGCCCCTCCACTTT
TRBD1 | TRBJ2-1 | NA | TRBV4-1 | CASRSGGNEQFF | TGCGCCAGCAGGTCAGGGGGCAATGAGCAGTTCTTC
NA | TRBJ2-3 | NA | TRBV27 | CASSKQTGTDTQYF | TGTGCCAGCAGTAAACAGACGGGCACAGATACGCAGTATTTT
TRBD2 | TRBJ2-5 | many | TRBV7-2 | CASSNGGVETQYF | TGTGCCAGCTCGAACGGGGGGGTGGAGACCCAGTACTTC
NA | TRBJ2-5 | few | TRBV12-3/TRBV12-4 | CASSFIVPLTGTQYF | TGTGCCAGCAGTTTCATTGTGCCACTGACTGGGACCCAGTACTTC
NA | TRBJ1-6 | many | TRBV6-2/TRBV6-3 | CATRDPYVVTPLHF | TGTGCCACCCGGGACCCCTACGTCGTAACACCCCTCCACTTT
NA | TRBJ2-2 | many | TRBV2 | CASLSSGLTGELFF | TGTGCCAGCTTGAGTTCAGGGCTCACCGGGGAGCTGTTTTTT
NA | TRBJ1-2 | NA | TRBV20-1 | CSASPDSYGYTF | TGCAGTGCTAGCCCCGACAGTTATGGCTACACCTTC
NA | TRBJ2-3 | NA | TRBV24-1 | CATSDFTDTQYF | TGTGCCACCAGTGACTTCACAGATACGCAGTATTTT
TRBD2 | TRBJ2-3 | NA | TRBV7-2 | CASSSRTSGGADTQYF | TGTGCCAGCAGTTCAAGGACTAGCGGGGGGGCTGATACGCAGTATTTT
NA | TRBJ1-2 | NA | TRBV6-2/TRBV6-3 | CASRKQGSDGYTF | TGTGCCAGCAGGAAACAGGGCTCGGATGGCTACACCTTC
TRBD2 | TRBJ2-3 | many | TRBV9 | CASSPRGSGGPTDTQYF | TGTGCCAGCAGCCCCCGTGGTAGCGGGGGACCCACAGATACGCAGTATTTT
TRBD2 | TRBJ2-5 | NA | TRBV2 | CASNGATGGYQETQYF | TGTGCCAGCAACGGGGCGACGGGGGGGTACCAAGAGACCCAGTACTTC
NA | TRBJ2-1 | few | TRBV11-2 | CASSRRRDGGLYNEQFF | TGTGCCAGCAGCCGACGTCGGGACGGGGGACTCTACAATGAGCAGTTCTTC
NA | TRBJ1-1 | few | TRBV7-9 | CASHWGTGTTEAFF | TGTGCCAGTCACTGGGGCACCGGGACCACTGAAGCTTTCTTT
NA | TRBJ1-2 | NA | TRBV20-1 | CSATGTFNYGYTF | TGCAGTGCTACCGGGACCTTCAACTATGGCTACACCTTC
TRBD1 | TRBJ1-1 | few | TRBV6-2/TRBV6-3 | CASGGQGNTEAFF | TGTGCCAGCGGGGGACAGGGTAACACTGAAGCTTTCTTT
TRBD1 | TRBJ2-3 | few | TRBV2 | CASTWRGGGTDTQYF | TGTGCCAGCACTTGGAGAGGGGGCGGCACAGATACGCAGTATTTT
TRBD2 | TRBJ2-5 | few | TRBV5-1 | CASSLSAGDFGETQYF | TGCGCCAGCAGCTTGTCCGCGGGGGACTTTGGAGAGACCCAGTACTTC
NA | TRBJ1-6 | many | TRBV12-3/TRBV12-4 | CASSLRDPRDSPLHF | TGTGCCAGCAGCCTTCGGGACCCTAGGGACTCACCCCTCCACTTT
NA | TRBJ1-5 | NA | TRBV29-1 | CSVERQPRNQPQHF | TGCAGCGTGGAAAGACAGCCTCGCAATCAGCCCCAGCATTTT
TRBD1 | TRBJ2-1 | NA | TRBV7-9 | CASSPRDRGNEQFF | TGTGCCAGCAGCCCCCGGGACAGGGGAAATGAGCAGTTCTTC
NA | TRBJ1-4 | NA | TRBV7-2 | CASSQSATNEKLFF | TGTGCCAGCAGCCAGTCTGCAACTAATGAAAAACTGTTTTTT
NA | TRBJ2-7 | NA | TRBV7-2 | CASSFELGISYEQYF | TGTGCCAGCAGCTTTGAATTAGGAATCTCCTACGAGCAGTACTTC
TRBD1 | TRBJ2-1 | NA | TRBV7-9 | CASSPPTGASYYNEQFF | TGTGCCAGCAGCCCTCCGACAGGGGCTTCATACTACAATGAGCAGTTCTTC
TRBD2 | TRBJ2-7 | NA | TRBV5-4 | CASSLAAGGSYEQYF | TGTGCCAGCAGCTTGGCAGCGGGGGGCTCCTACGAGCAGTACTTC